The clone carrying this TCR beta chain was detected only a few times. TCRdb re-analysed the 5' RACE reads in MiXCR, keeping a single row per CDR3 protein. The sample includes some 260,000 distinct CDR3 sequences, over 4.5% of them seen just once. The data are from a study of T cells after yellow fever vaccination. V lost 2 bases to trimming and J lost 5 bases, with 12 bases between them. Germline CDR1 and CDR2: SGHVS and FQNEAQ. The CDR3 is 14 residues long. The TCR was taken from a man younger than 30 who received the YFV17D yellow fever vaccine. This chain connects TRBV7-8 to TRBJ2-5, with a weak D call TRBD1 (6 bases). The starting material was CD4+ T cells sorted from PBMCs, obtained on the day of the yellow fever booster vaccination. The CDR3 here is CASSLRRGYETQYF. DNA of the CDR3: TGTGCCAGCAGCTTACGCAGGGGTTATGAGACCCAGTACTTC.